Below, one TCR beta chain is given with its context. These data belong to a study of T cell repertoires in ileal Crohn's disease. Overall study: From the surgical specimen's inflamed ileum, biopsies were taken as M0.

The CDR3 is 16 residues long. In germline, CDR1 is GTSNPN, CDR2 SVGIG (reference sequence). The V gene lost 2 bases and the J gene lost 8 bases, with 21 bases spanning the gap. Sample time point: inflamed ileum from the surgical specimen. This table comes from immunoSEQ multiplex PCR, and its TCRdb copy is limited to in-frame clones, with some not included. The sample contains about 5,500 clones, approximately 80% of which appear only once. The sequence derives from an adult with Crohn's disease. The sequencing input was ileal tissue. This chain joins TRBV30 and TRBJ2-2; D is uncertain. CDR3 bases: TGTGCCTGGAGTCCCGACTCGACTGGACCTATAGGGGAGCTGTTTTTT. Protein product: CAWSPDSTGPIGELFF.